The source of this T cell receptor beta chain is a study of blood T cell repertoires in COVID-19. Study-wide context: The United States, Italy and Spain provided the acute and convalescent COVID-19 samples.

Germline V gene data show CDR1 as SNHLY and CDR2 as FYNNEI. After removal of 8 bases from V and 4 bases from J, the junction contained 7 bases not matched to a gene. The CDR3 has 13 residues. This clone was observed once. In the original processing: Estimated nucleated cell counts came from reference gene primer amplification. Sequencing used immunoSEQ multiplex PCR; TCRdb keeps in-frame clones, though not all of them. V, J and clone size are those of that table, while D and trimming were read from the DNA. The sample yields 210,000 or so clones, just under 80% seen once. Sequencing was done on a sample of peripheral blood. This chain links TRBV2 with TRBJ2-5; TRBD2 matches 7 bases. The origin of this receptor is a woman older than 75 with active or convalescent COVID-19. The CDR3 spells CASDPGGRETQYF. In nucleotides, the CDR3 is TGTGCCAGCGACCCCGGGGGGAGAGAGACCCAGTACTTC.